This T cell receptor beta chain was recorded in a study of CD8 T cells in Susac syndrome. In the study overall: The sequenced Susac syndrome patients included about six who had clinically active disease and eight or nine who were in remission.

Whole-study findings and limits: CD4+ T cell repertoires in Susac syndrome exhibited no evidence of clonal expansion. It was acknowledged in the study that the number of individuals who were included in its TCR sequencing and HLA analysis was relatively small.

Trimming cost V 3 bases and J 10 bases, with 12 bases left between them. The CDR3 is 12 residues long. An amount of RNA that ranged from roughly 0.45 to 1 ug was reverse transcribed with random hexamers. Coverage of TCR beta CDR3 amplification by immunoSEQ multiplex PCR extended to 54 Vbeta and 13 Jbeta. TCRdb reprocessed the immunoSEQ multiplex PCR reads with MiXCR, giving one entry per CDR3 protein. The sample has around 170,000 distinct CDR3 sequences, roughly 92% seen once. On this clonotype itself: Its target is unknown.

J is TRBJ1-1 and V is TRBV12-3 or TRBV12-4; a possible D gene is TRBD1 (5 bases). The sequence derives from a human donor with Susac syndrome. Sequencing input: CD4+ T cells from PBMCs. As DNA, the CDR3 is TGTGCCAGCAGTTTGGGGCGGGTTGGAGCTTTCTTT. Protein product: CASSLGRVGAFF.